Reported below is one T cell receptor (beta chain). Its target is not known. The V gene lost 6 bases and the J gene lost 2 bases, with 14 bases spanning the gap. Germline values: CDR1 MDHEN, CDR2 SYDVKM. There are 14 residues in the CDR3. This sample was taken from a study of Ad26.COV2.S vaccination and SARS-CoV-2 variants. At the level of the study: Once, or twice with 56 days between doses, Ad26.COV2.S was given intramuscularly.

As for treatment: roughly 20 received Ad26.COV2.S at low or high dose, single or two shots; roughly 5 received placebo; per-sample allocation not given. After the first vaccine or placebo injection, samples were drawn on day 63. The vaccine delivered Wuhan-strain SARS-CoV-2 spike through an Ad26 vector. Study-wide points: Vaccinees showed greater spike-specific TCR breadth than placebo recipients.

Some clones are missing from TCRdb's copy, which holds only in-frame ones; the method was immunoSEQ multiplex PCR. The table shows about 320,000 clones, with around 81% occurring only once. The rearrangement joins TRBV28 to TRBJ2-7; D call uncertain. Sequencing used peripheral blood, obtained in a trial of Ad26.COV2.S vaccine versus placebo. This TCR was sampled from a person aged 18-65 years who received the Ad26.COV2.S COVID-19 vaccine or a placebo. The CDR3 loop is CASSYSGAPYEQYF. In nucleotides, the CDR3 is TGTGCCAGCAGCTATAGTGGAGCACCCTACGAGCAGTACTTC.